The clone carrying this T cell receptor (beta chain) was seen a handful of times. Amplification of TCR beta CDR3 regions was performed using RNA transcripts as template. HTBI primers were used for first-round RT-PCR of the TCR CDR3. TCRdb re-derived calls from the multiplex PCR reads in MiXCR, one entry per CDR3 protein. The repertoire includes approximately 700,000 distinct CDR3 sequences, approximately 42% of them detected once, and under 8% sits in the top ten. The sample comes from a study of T cells in Graves' hyperthyroidism and ophthalmopathy. The length of the CDR3 is 14 residues. Trimming removed 4 bases from V and 3 bases from J; junction bases left unmatched: 5. CDR1 is SGHRS and CDR2 is YFSETQ in the germline V gene. Thyroid ultrasound, orbital computed tomography, clinical symptoms, and serum thyroxine and TRAb underpinned diagnoses.

The rearrangement links TRBV5-1 to TRBJ2-5; 8 bases agree with TRBD2. This TCR derives from an adult man with Graves' disease, either hyperthyroidism or ophthalmopathy (not recorded which). The material sequenced was peripheral blood or thyroid tissue (not recorded which). This CDR3 reads CASSGGAGEETQYF. The CDR3, as DNA: TGCGCCAGCAGCGGAGGAGCGGGGGAAGAGACCCAGTACTTC. The full variable domain, rest sourced from reference TRBV5-1 and TRBJ2-5, is KAGVTQTPRYLIKTRGQQVTLSCSPISGHRSVSWYQQTPGQGLQFLFEYFSETQRNKGNFPGRFSGRQFSNSRSEMNVSTLELGDSALYLCASSGGAGEETQYFGPGTRLLVL.